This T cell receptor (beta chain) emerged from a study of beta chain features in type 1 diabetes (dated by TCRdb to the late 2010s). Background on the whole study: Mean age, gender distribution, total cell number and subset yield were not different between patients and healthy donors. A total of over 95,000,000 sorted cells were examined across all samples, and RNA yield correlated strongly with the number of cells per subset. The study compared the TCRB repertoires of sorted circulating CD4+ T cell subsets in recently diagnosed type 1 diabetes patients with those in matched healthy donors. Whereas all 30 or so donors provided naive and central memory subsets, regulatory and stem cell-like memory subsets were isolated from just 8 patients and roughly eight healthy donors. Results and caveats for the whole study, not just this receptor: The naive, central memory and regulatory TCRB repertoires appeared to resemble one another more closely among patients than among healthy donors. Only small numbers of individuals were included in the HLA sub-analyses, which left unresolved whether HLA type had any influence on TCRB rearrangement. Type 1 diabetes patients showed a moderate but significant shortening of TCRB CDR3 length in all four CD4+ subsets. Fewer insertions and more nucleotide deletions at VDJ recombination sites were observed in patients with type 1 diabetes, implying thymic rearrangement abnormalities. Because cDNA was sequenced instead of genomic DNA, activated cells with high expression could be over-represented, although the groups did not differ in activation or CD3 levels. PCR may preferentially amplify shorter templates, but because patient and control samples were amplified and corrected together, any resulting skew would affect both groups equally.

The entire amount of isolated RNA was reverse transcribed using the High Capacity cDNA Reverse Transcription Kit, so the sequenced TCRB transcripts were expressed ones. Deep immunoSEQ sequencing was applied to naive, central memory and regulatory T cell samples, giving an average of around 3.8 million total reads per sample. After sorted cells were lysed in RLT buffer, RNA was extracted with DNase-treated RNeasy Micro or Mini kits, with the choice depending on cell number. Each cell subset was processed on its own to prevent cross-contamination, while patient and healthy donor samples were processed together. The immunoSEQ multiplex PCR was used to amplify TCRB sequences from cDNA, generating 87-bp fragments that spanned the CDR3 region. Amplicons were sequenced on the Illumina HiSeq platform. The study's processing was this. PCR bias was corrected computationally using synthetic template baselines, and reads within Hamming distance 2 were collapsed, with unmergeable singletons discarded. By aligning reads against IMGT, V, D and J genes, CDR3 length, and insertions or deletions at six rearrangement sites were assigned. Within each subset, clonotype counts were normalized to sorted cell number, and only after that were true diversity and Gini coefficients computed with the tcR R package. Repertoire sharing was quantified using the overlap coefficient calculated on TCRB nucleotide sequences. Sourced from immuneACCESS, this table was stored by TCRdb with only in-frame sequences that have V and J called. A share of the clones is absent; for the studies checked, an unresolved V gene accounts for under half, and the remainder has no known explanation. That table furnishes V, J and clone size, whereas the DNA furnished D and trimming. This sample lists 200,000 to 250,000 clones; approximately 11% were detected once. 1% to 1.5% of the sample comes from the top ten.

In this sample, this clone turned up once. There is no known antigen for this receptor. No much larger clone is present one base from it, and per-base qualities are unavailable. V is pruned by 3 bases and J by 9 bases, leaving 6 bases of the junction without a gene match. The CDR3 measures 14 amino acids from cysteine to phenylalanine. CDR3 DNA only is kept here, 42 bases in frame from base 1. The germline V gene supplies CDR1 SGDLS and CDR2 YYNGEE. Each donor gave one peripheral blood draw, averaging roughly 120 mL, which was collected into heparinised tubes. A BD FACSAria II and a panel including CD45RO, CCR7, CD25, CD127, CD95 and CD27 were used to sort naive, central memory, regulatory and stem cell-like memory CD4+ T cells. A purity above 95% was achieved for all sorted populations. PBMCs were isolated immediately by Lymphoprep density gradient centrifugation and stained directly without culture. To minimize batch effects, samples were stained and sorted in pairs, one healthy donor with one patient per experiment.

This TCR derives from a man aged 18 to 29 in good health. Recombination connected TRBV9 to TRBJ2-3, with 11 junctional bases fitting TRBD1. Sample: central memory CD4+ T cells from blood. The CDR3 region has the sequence CASSDGQGAKTQYF. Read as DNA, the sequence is TGTGCCAGCAGCGATGGACAGGGGGCGAAGACGCAGTATTTT.